Below are 8 T cell receptor beta chains sequenced from a single sample in a study of ipilimumab plus nivolumab after autologous stem cell transplantation. Clones were read by immunoSEQ multiplex PCR, and TCRdb kept only the in-frame ones, dropping some. The data show around 45,000 clones, roughly 88% seen once. The specimen comprised PBMCs, sampled in a trial of ipilimumab plus nivolumab as post-transplant consolidation. These receptors came from a male donor with multiple myeloma.

The CDR3 sequence is CASSPPGRGTGNEQFF. The CDR3 region has the DNA TGTGCCAGCAGCCCTCCGGGGAGGGGAACAGGGAATGAGCAGTTCTTC. The V gene is TRBV4-2, the J gene TRBJ2-1; tentative D call: TRBD2 (7 bases). The CDR3 has 16 residues. The V and J ends lost 4 bases and 7 bases respectively, with 20 bases between them. Per the germline V gene, CDR1 is LGHNA and CDR2 is YNFKEQ.

The genes are TRBV28 and TRBJ1-1, with D hard to call. CDR1 is MDHEN and CDR2 is SYDVKM in the germline V gene. The CDR3 has 13 amino acids. V gave up 7 bases and J gave up 1 base, with 10 bases separating them. The CDR3 region has the DNA TGTGCCAGCATCCCGGGGTCGAACACTGAAGCTTTCTTT. Its translation is CASIPGSNTEAFF. Together with reference TRBV28 and TRBJ1-1, the CDR3 gives the full variable domain: DVKVTQSSRYLVKRTGEKVFLECVQDMDHENMFWYRQDPGLGLRLIYFSYDVKMKEKGDIPEGYSVSREKKERFSLILESASTNQTSMYLCASIPGSNTEAFFGQGTRLTVV.

This chain joins TRBV28 and TRBJ2-2; D possibly corresponds to TRBD1 (6 bases). This CDR3 is 16 amino acids long. Per germline, CDR1 MDHEN and CDR2 SYDVKM. Trimming removed 6 bases from V and 0 bases from J, with 14 bases in between. The DNA for the CDR3 is TGTGCCAGCAGCGGGGTGGGGGCGACGAACACCGGGGAGCTGTTTTTT. Its protein product is CASSGVGATNTGELFF.

CDR3 amino acids: CASSDPRGGPGNTIYF. CDR3 DNA sequence: TGTGCCAGCAGCGATCCACGAGGGGGACCTGGAAACACCATATATTTT. The chain uses TRBV9 and TRBJ1-3; possibly TRBD1 for D (6 bases). The CDR3 spans 16 residues. The germline V gene encodes CDR1 SGDLS and CDR2 YYNGEE. V shed 3 bases and J shed 2 bases, with 15 bases lying between them.

V gene TRBV7-2 combines with J gene TRBJ1-1; weak D call: TRBD1 (6 bases). V was shortened by 2 bases and J by 4 bases, with 14 bases between the two germline ends. Germline V gene sequence: CDR1 SGHTA, CDR2 FQGNSA. CDR3 length equals 15 residues. The CDR3 loop reads CASSLSGGLGTEAFF. CDR3 DNA sequence: TGTGCCAGCAGCTTAAGTGGGGGCTTGGGCACTGAAGCTTTCTTT.

Only one count was recorded for this clone. The chain is built from TRBV4-1 and TRBJ1-5, with D perhaps matching TRBD1 (5 bases). Germline CDR1 and CDR2: MGHRA and YSYEKL. The CDR3 is 17 amino acids. Trimming left V 3 bases short and J 3 bases short, with 18 bases between. Written as DNA, the CDR3 is TGCGCCAGCAGCCAGGACGTACAGGCGGGGATCAATCAGCCCCAGCATTTT. Its protein is CASSQDVQAGINQPQHF.

This clone was seen only a few times. This chain links TRBV7-2 with TRBJ1-6, with 7 bases fitting TRBD1. With 5 bases clipped from V and 8 bases from J, the junction kept 3 bases outside the gene matches. CDR1 SGHTA and CDR2 FQGNSA come from the germline V gene. CDR3 length: 13 residues. CDR3 loop: CASSPQGDSPLHF. As DNA, the CDR3 is TGTGCCAGCAGCCCCCAGGGGGATTCACCCCTCCACTTT.

The chain has TRBV6-1 and TRBJ2-3; 7 positions match TRBD2. Looked up from germline, CDR1 is MNHNS and CDR2 is SASEGT. The V and J ends lost 1 base and 1 base, in that order; junction bases with no gene match: 2. The CDR3 is 15 residues long. The CDR3 bases are TGTGCCAGCAGTGAAGTCCGGGGGGGCACAGATACGCAGTATTTT. This sequence encodes CASSEVRGGTDTQYF.